The TCR beta chain described here comes from a study of ipilimumab plus nivolumab after autologous stem cell transplantation. The table came from immunoSEQ multiplex PCR; TCRdb's copy has only in-frame clones and leaves some out. The repertoire includes some 1,800 clones, approximately 81% of them detected once, and more than 14% sits in the top ten. Germline V lookup: CDR1 SGDLS, CDR2 YYNGEE. CDR3 length: 15 residues. After removal of 0 bases from V and 2 bases from J, the junction contained 2 bases not matched to a gene. The rearrangement uses TRBV9 and TRBJ2-7, with 10 nucleotides matching TRBD2. The receptor was derived from a female donor with multiple myeloma. The starting material was PBMCs, obtained in a trial of ipilimumab plus nivolumab as post-transplant consolidation. CDR3 loop: CASSVGLAGAYEQYF. CDR3 nucleotides: TGTGCCAGCAGCGTAGGGCTAGCGGGGGCCTACGAGCAGTACTTC.